This T cell receptor (beta chain) was recovered during a study of cytomegalovirus exposure and HLA in healthy donors. Regarding the study as a whole: Rare TCR sequences dominated, though some public TCRs recurred in many donors.

This CDR3 is built from 14 residues. Trimming took 4 bases from V and 1 from J, leaving 12 bases between them. Germline-derived CDR1 and CDR2 are SGHKS and YYEKEE (reference sequence). Concerning this clone itself: Its antigen remains unknown.

The study ran its PCR with 60 Vbeta and 13 Jbeta primers. Clones were sequenced by immunoSEQ multiplex PCR, and TCRdb holds only the in-frame ones, with some missing. The listing contains approximately 120,000 clones. The source of this sequence is a man between 18 and 35 years old in good health and CMV-seronegative. This chain joins TRBV5-5 and TRBJ2-7, with a tentative D call TRBD1 (6 bases). Specimen: PBMCs. CDR3 sequence (DNA): TGTGCCAGCAGCCACGGACAGACGTCCTACGAGCAGTACTTC. Translation: CASSHGQTSYEQYF.